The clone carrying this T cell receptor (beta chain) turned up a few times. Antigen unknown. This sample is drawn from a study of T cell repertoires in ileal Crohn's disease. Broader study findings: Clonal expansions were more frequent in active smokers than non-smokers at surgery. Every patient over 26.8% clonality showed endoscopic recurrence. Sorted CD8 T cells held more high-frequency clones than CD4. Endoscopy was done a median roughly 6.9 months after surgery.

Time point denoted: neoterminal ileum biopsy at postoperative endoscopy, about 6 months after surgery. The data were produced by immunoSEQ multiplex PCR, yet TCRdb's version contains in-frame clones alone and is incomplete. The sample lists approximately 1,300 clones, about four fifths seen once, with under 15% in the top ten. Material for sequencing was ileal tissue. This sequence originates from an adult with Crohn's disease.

This CDR3 is CASSGDPDEQFF. The CDR3 coding sequence is TGCGCCAGCAGCGGGGACCCCGATGAGCAGTTCTTC. V and J are TRBV5-1 and TRBJ2-1; D tentatively fits TRBD1 or TRBD2 (5 bases each). V lost 4 bases to trimming and J lost 8 bases, with 10 bases between them. Germline V gives CDR1 SGHRS, CDR2 YFSETQ. This CDR3 contains 12 residues.